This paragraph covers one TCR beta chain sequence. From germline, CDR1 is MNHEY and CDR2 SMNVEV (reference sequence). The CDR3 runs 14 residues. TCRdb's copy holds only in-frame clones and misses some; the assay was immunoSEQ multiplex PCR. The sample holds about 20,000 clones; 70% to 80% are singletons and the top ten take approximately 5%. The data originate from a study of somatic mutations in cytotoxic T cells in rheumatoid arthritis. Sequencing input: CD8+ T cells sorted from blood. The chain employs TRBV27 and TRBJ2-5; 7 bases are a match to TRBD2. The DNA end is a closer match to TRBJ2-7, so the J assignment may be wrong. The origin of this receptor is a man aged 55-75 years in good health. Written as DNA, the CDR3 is TGTGCCAGCAGTTTTTTAGGGAGGGCCTACGAGCAGTACTTC. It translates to CASSFLGRAYEQYF.